Below, 14 T cell receptor beta chains from the same sample are listed, as sequenced in a study of T cells in Graves' hyperthyroidism and ophthalmopathy. Researchers took RNA transcripts and amplified the TCR beta CDR3 regions from them. The TCR CDR3 first-round RT-PCR relied on the HTBI primer set. TCRdb redid the calling of the multiplex PCR reads with MiXCR, one entry per CDR3 protein. The data hold 700,000 to 950,000 distinct CDR3 sequences, with around 40% observed a single time. The material sequenced was blood. The receptors were gathered from a woman aged 40 to 55 with Graves' hyperthyroidism.

The chain uses TRBV20-1 and TRBJ2-3, with D possibly matching TRBD2 (6 bases). With 4 bases removed from V and 2 bases from J, the gap between germline ends came to 16 bases. Germline V CDR1 and CDR2: DFQATT, SNEGSKA (reference sequence). The CDR3 spans 15 residues. The CDR3 reads CSATQASDPTDTQYF. The DNA of the CDR3 is TGCAGTGCTACCCAAGCTAGCGACCCCACAGATACGCAGTATTTT.

The rearrangement uses TRBV20-1 and TRBJ2-1; D could derive from TRBD1 or TRBD2 (6 bases each). This CDR3 is 15 amino acids long. Germline V gives CDR1 DFQATT, CDR2 SNEGSKA (reference sequence). The V and J ends lost 3 bases and 0 bases respectively, with 12 bases between them. CDR3 protein: CSASGGHHSYNEQFF. In DNA, the CDR3 is TGCAGTGCTAGCGGGGGCCATCACTCCTACAATGAGCAGTTCTTC.

This clonotype was observed a few times. V is TRBV6-5 and J is TRBJ1-1; 8 nucleotides match TRBD1. This CDR3 comprises 15 residues. The ends lost 7 bases at V and 1 base at J; junction bases unmatched: 8. Germline V gene sequence: CDR1 MNHEY, CDR2 SVGAGI. The CDR3 bases are TGTGCCAGCACCCGACAGGGGATAGGGAACACTGAAGCTTTCTTT. This codes for CASTRQGIGNTEAFF.

The chain uses TRBV25-1 and TRBJ1-4, with a weak D call TRBD1 (6 bases). CDR1 and CDR2 (germline): MGHDK, SYGVNS. The CDR3 runs 13 residues. The chain's CDR3 is CARGTVDSEKLFF. The CDR3 coding sequence is TGTGCTAGGGGGACGGTCGATTCCGAAAAACTGTTTTTT.

This clonotype was observed at least ten times. The genes are TRBV29-1 and TRBJ2-5; 9 bases are shared with TRBD1. V lost 6 bases to trimming and J lost 6 bases; unmatched junction nucleotides: 5. Germline CDR1 reads SQVTM; CDR2 reads ANQGSEA. CDR3 size: 12 residues. CDR3 in DNA: TGCAGCGTGGCGGACAGGGGACAGACCCAGTACTTC. Protein sequence: CSVADRGQTQYF.

This clonotype was seen many times. The chain uses TRBV2 and TRBJ1-2; no definite D call. V shed 3 bases and J shed 7 bases, with 9 bases lying between them. The CDR3 totals 12 residues. Germline V gene lookup returns CDR1 SNHLY and CDR2 FYNNEI. The CDR3 DNA follows: TGTGCCAGCAGTGAGCAAGCGTCTGGCTACACCTTC. Protein product: CASSEQASGYTF.

CDR3 sequence reads: CSVGAQDLAGVGETQYF. The DNA of the CDR3 is TGCAGCGTGGGGGCACAAGACCTGGCGGGAGTCGGGGAGACCCAGTACTTC. The V and J genes are TRBV29-1 and TRBJ2-5; D possibly corresponds to TRBD2 (7 bases). The germline V and J ends were trimmed by 6 bases and 5 bases, with 28 bases remaining between them. The CDR3 extends over 17 amino acids. Germline CDR1 and CDR2: SQVTM and ANQGSEA. Looking up the rest from reference TRBV29-1 and TRBJ2-5 gives the full variable domain: SAVISQKPSRDICQRGTSLTIQCQVDSQVTMMFWYRQQPGQSLTLIATANQGSEATYESGFVIDKFPISRPNLTFSTLTVSNMSPEDSSIYLCSVGAQDLAGVGETQYFGPGTRLLVL.

The sample holds a few counts of this clonotype. CDR3 residues: CASSLPFDRVDYGYTF. CDR3 coding DNA: TGTGCCAGCAGTTTACCCTTCGACAGGGTAGATTATGGCTACACCTTC. The V and J genes are TRBV12-3 or TRBV12-4 and TRBJ1-2; 7 nucleotides agree with TRBD1. V lost 2 bases to trimming and J lost 5 bases; unmatched junction nucleotides: 11. The CDR3 totals 16 residues.

This clonotype was seen a single time. This chain connects TRBV19 to TRBJ1-1; perhaps TRBD1 as D (5 bases). V lost 1 base, J lost 0 bases, and 12 bases lay in between. CDR3 size: 16 residues. In germline, CDR1 is LNHDA, CDR2 SQIVND (reference sequence). CDR3 in DNA: TGTGCCAGTAGTATAGCGCAGGGAATCATGAACACTGAAGCTTTCTTT. Translating it yields CASSIAQGIMNTEAFF.

This clonotype was found a few times. The V call is TRBV5-5, the J call TRBJ1-1; D is uncertain. The CDR3 runs to 11 residues. Germline lookup yields CDR1 SGHKS and CDR2 YYEKEE (reference sequence). The V end lost 4 bases, the J end lost 11 bases, and 12 bases lay between the germline ends. CDR3 loop: CASSDPLQAFF. Written as DNA, the CDR3 is TGTGCCAGCAGCGACCCTTTGCAGGCTTTCTTT.

This clonotype was seen ten or more times. The chain joins TRBV7-8 to TRBJ1-5; D uncertain. V lost 2 bases and J 0 bases, leaving 11 bases between the germline ends. The CDR3 runs 16 residues. CDR1 SGHVS and CDR2 FQNEAQ come from the germline V gene. The CDR3 sequence: CASSLPSWDSNQPQHF. The CDR3 nucleotides are TGTGCCAGCAGCTTACCCTCCTGGGATAGCAATCAGCCCCAGCATTTT.

V usage is TRBV10-3 and J usage is TRBJ2-6; D is unclear. The CDR3 runs to 13 residues. V gave up 2 bases and J gave up 4 bases, with 3 bases separating them. CDR1 and CDR2 (germline): ENHRY, SYGVKD. Here the CDR3 reads CAISETGANVLTF. The CDR3 region has the DNA TGTGCCATCAGTGAGACAGGGGCCAACGTCCTGACTTTC.

The chain employs TRBV14 and TRBJ1-1; tentatively, D is TRBD1 (5 bases). The length of the CDR3 is 16 residues. Germline values: CDR1 SGHDN, CDR2 FVKESK. Trimming stripped 1 base from V and 0 bases from J, with 12 bases between. CDR3 in amino acids: CASSQAGIGMNTEAFF. The CDR3 region has the DNA TGTGCCAGCAGCCAAGCAGGGATAGGGATGAACACTGAAGCTTTCTTT.

The chain couples TRBV24-1 to TRBJ2-7; 7 bases are a match to TRBD2. The germline gives CDR1 KGHDR, CDR2 SFDVKD. Losses at the gene ends were 4 bases for V and 3 bases for J; bases not matched to a gene: 11. The CDR3 has 16 residues. The CDR3 reads CATSELTDPGGYEQYF. DNA of the CDR3: TGTGCCACCAGTGAACTTACAGACCCGGGAGGCTACGAGCAGTACTTC.